One sample yielded the 23 T cell receptor beta chains listed below, sequenced in a study of cytomegalovirus exposure and HLA in healthy donors. Amplification used 60 Vbeta primers and 13 Jbeta primers. The table came from immunoSEQ multiplex PCR; TCRdb's copy has only in-frame clones and leaves some out. The sample holds roughly 75,000 clones. The sequenced sample was PBMCs. The receptor set was obtained from a boy aged 10-17 years in good health and CMV-seronegative.

The rearrangement joins TRBV6-6 to TRBJ1-2; TRBD1 might be the D (5 bases). Trimming pared 5 bases from V and 4 bases from J, leaving 17 bases between. The CDR3 spans 15 residues. CDR1 MNHNY and CDR2 SVGAGI come from the germline V gene (reference sequence). The CDR3 is CASSTRDPGGYGYTF. DNA for the CDR3: TGTGCCAGCAGTACAAGGGACCCGGGGGGCTATGGCTACACCTTC.

This sequence joins TRBV7-2 and TRBJ1-1; no firm D call. Germline CDR1 and CDR2: SGHTA and FQGNSA. The CDR3 runs 13 residues. V was pared by 1 base and J by 1 base, with 4 bases between. The CDR3 here is CASSLGANTEAFF. The CDR3 coding sequence is TGTGCCAGCAGCTTAGGCGCGAACACTGAAGCTTTCTTT.

This chain connects TRBV5-1 to TRBJ1-5, with a possible D match to TRBD1 (6 bases). V was clipped by 4 bases and J by 6 bases, with 17 bases between them. Per the germline V gene, CDR1 is SGHRS and CDR2 is YFSETQ. The CDR3 is 15 amino acids. CDR3 region: CASSLTTGSGQPQHF. The CDR3 DNA is TGCGCCAGCAGCCTCACGACAGGATCCGGTCAGCCCCAGCATTTT.

The CDR3 nucleotides read TGTGCCAGCAGCGTACAGGCCACCCCGAACTATGGCTACACCTTC. The encoded protein is CASSVQATPNYGYTF. This sequence joins TRBV9 and TRBJ1-2, with unresolved D. The CDR3 runs to 15 residues. The V gene's germline CDR1 is SGDLS and CDR2 YYNGEE. Trimming took 1 base from V and 2 from J, leaving 12 bases between them.

V usage is TRBV7-8 and J usage is TRBJ1-2; possibly TRBD1 for D (5 bases). V lost 5 bases, J lost 3 bases, and 19 bases lay in between. The CDR3 spans 16 residues. Per the germline V gene, CDR1 is SGHVS and CDR2 is FQNEAQ. Here the CDR3 reads CASSAPDRTGDYGYTF. Here the CDR3 DNA reads TGTGCCAGCAGCGCGCCGGACCGAACAGGAGACTATGGCTACACCTTC.

The rearrangement joins TRBV7-2 to TRBJ1-5, with no clear D. The V end was cut by 4 bases, the J end by 2 bases, with 9 bases between. Per germline, CDR1 SGHTA and CDR2 FQGNSA. This CDR3 is 14 amino acids long. In nucleotides, the CDR3 is TGTGCCAGCAGCTCCCCCGGGGGCAATCAGCCCCAGCATTTT. This translates into CASSSPGGNQPQHF.

CDR3 sequence: CASSVRGEAYSNQPQHF. CDR3 nucleotides: TGTGCCAGCAGTGTCCGGGGGGAGGCGTATAGCAATCAGCCCCAGCATTTT. The rearrangement joins TRBV2 to TRBJ1-5, with D perhaps matching TRBD1 (5 bases). The CDR3 has 17 residues. Germline loops: CDR1 SNHLY, CDR2 FYNNEI. Trimming took off 4 bases at V and 0 bases at J, with 16 bases between the two ends.

The rearrangement uses TRBV7-8 and TRBJ2-1, with D possibly matching TRBD2 (7 bases). Germline-derived CDR1 and CDR2 are SGHVS and FQNEAQ. The CDR3 sequence is 14 residues long. V was clipped by 5 bases and J by 2 bases, with 10 bases between them. The chain's CDR3 is CASSPGGPYNEQFF. In nucleotides, the CDR3 is TGTGCCAGCAGCCCGGGGGGCCCCTACAATGAGCAGTTCTTC.

The J gene is TRBJ1-3, the V gene TRBV7-6; D may be TRBD1 (6 bases). The CDR3 contains 17 residues. V gave up 0 bases and J gave up 0 bases, with 12 bases separating them. Germline loops: CDR1 SGHVS, CDR2 FNYEAQ. The CDR3 coding sequence is TGTGCCAGCAGCTTAGCGGCGGACAGTTCCTCTGGAAACACCATATATTTT. It translates to CASSLAADSSSGNTIYF.

J is TRBJ2-1 and V is TRBV14, with D perhaps matching TRBD2 (6 bases). V was trimmed by 4 bases and J by 9 bases, leaving 25 bases between them. The length of the CDR3 is 17 residues. Germline-derived CDR1 and CDR2 are SGHDN and FVKESK. The CDR3 is CASSPGGEGFLGGEQFF. CDR3 bases: TGTGCCAGCAGCCCCGGCGGAGAAGGTTTCCTGGGGGGTGAGCAGTTCTTC.

V is TRBV27 and J is TRBJ1-2, with TRBD1 matching over 7 bases. This CDR3 region has 15 residues. Germline trimming cut 2 bases from V and 4 bases from J; bases unmatched to any gene: 7. Germline V gives CDR1 MNHEY, CDR2 SMNVEV (reference sequence). The CDR3 loop reads CASSLAAGGGYGYTF. CDR3 bases: TGTGCCAGCAGTTTAGCGGCAGGGGGAGGCTATGGCTACACCTTC.

V usage is TRBV7-9 and J usage is TRBJ1-2; tentative D call: TRBD1 (6 bases). The CDR3 is made up of 13 amino acids. Trimming shortened V by 4 bases and J by 8 bases, and 14 bases separated the two germline ends. Per the germline V gene, CDR1 is SEHNR and CDR2 is FQNEAQ (reference sequence). The CDR3 spells CASSSGTGHGYTF. The CDR3 region has the DNA TGTGCCAGCAGCTCCGGCACAGGGCACGGCTACACCTTC.

This chain connects TRBV5-4 to TRBJ2-7; 16 nucleotides match TRBD2. V dropped 4 bases and J dropped 2; count of bases not matched to a gene: 6. CDR3 length: 17 residues. CDR1 is SGHNT and CDR2 is YYREEE in the germline V gene (reference sequence). As DNA, the CDR3 is TGTGCCAGCAGCCCGGGACTAGCGGGAGGGCTAACCTACGAGCAGTACTTC. Translated, it gives CASSPGLAGGLTYEQYF.

The chain joins TRBV18 to TRBJ2-7; tentatively, D is TRBD2 (6 bases). V was shortened by 2 bases and J by 2 bases, with 16 bases between the two germline ends. CDR3 length: 16 amino acids. From germline, CDR1 is KGHSH and CDR2 LQKENI. As DNA, the CDR3 is TGTGCCAGCTCACCATTTCCAGCGGGTAGCGCCTACGAGCAGTACTTC. It specifies CASSPFPAGSAYEQYF.

This sequence joins TRBV4-2 and TRBJ2-7; a weak D match, TRBD2 (6 bases). Germline values: CDR1 LGHNA, CDR2 YNFKEQ. The CDR3 length is 15 residues. V was shortened by 1 base and J by 2 bases, with 12 bases between the two germline ends. The DNA for the CDR3 is TGTGCCAGCAGCCAAGCCGGGACTCTTGCCTACGAGCAGTACTTC. Amino acid sequence: CASSQAGTLAYEQYF.

This chain uses TRBV6-1 with TRBJ2-7, with TRBD2 as a possible D gene (5 bases). Trimming left V 4 bases short and J 9 bases short, with 19 bases between. Per germline, CDR1 MNHNS and CDR2 SASEGT. CDR3 length: 14 residues. The CDR3 DNA follows: TGTGCCAGCAGTGTCGGGAACAGTCTTCGTGTGCAGTACTTC. Its translation: CASSVGNSLRVQYF.

The chain combines TRBV4-3 with TRBJ2-7; 11 nucleotides match TRBD2. Trimming removed 0 bases from V and 2 bases from J; junction bases left unmatched: 9. CDR3 length equals 18 residues. CDR1 LGHNA and CDR2 YSLEER come from the germline V gene. The CDR3 sequence is CASSQEPGTSGSAYEQYF. Here the CDR3 DNA reads TGCGCCAGCAGCCAAGAGCCGGGTACTAGCGGGAGCGCCTACGAGCAGTACTTC.

CDR3 loop: CASTLGADVSYEQYF. CDR3 DNA: TGTGCCAGCACTCTGGGGGCGGACGTCTCCTACGAGCAGTACTTC. The gene calls are TRBV6-5 and TRBJ2-7; D possibly corresponds to TRBD1 (6 bases). The CDR3 length is 15 residues. Germline V gives CDR1 MNHEY, CDR2 SVGAGI. V lost 7 bases, J lost 0 bases, and 16 bases lay in between.

The V and J genes are TRBV29-1 and TRBJ2-5, with 7 nucleotides matching TRBD1. In germline, CDR1 is SQVTM, CDR2 ANQGSEA. The CDR3 is made up of 15 amino acids. Trimming at V came to 2 bases and at J to 4 bases, leaving 10 bases not matched to a gene. Here the CDR3 DNA reads TGCAGCGTTGAATCCCGCAGGGGGTCAGCAGAGACCCAGTACTTC. Protein: CSVESRRGSAETQYF.

V gene TRBV4-1 combines with J gene TRBJ2-4; D possibly corresponds to TRBD2 (6 bases). CDR3 length: 15 residues. V dropped 0 bases and J dropped 4 bases, with 10 bases sitting between them. The V gene's germline CDR1 is MGHRA and CDR2 YSYEKL. CDR3 amino acids: CASSQDGGGKNIQYF. In nucleotides, the CDR3 is TGCGCCAGCAGCCAAGACGGAGGAGGGAAAAACATTCAGTACTTC.

The chain couples TRBV18 to TRBJ1-2; TRBD1 is a possible D gene (5 bases). The CDR3 length is 16 residues. Germline CDR1 and CDR2: KGHSH and LQKENI. Trimming removed 3 bases at V and 2 bases at J, with 16 bases between. The CDR3: CASSPLTLDNNYGYTF. The CDR3 DNA follows: TGTGCCAGCTCACCTCTAACCCTGGACAACAACTATGGCTACACCTTC.

The chain uses TRBV5-1 and TRBJ2-7, with D possibly being TRBD1 (5 bases). Trimming took 2 bases from V and 6 from J, leaving 15 bases between them. Germline V lookup: CDR1 SGHRS, CDR2 YFSETQ. The CDR3 extends over 14 amino acids. In nucleotides, the CDR3 is TGCGCCAGCAGCTTTCGTAGCAGGGAATCCGAGCAGTACTTC. Amino acid sequence: CASSFRSRESEQYF.

The chain joins TRBV30 to TRBJ1-1; 9 positions match TRBD1. Per the germline V gene, CDR1 is GTSNPN and CDR2 is SVGIG (reference sequence). J gave up 5 bases and V 2 bases, and 6 bases lay outside the gene matches. The CDR3 runs to 14 residues. CDR3 residues: CAWSITGGATEAFF. CDR3 in DNA: TGTGCCTGGAGTATCACAGGGGGCGCGACTGAAGCTTTCTTT.